Presented here are 19 T cell receptor beta chains from one specimen sequenced in a study of PD-1 blockade in classical Hodgkin lymphoma. Assay used: immunoSEQ multiplex PCR; TCRdb lists only in-frame clones, some missing. This sample has 45,000 to 55,000 clones, with 73% found just once. With no exception, relapse followed autologous stem cell transplantation in all patients, and brentuximab vedotin exposure varied. Sequenced material: peripheral blood mononuclear cells (PBMCs), taken before the second cycle of nivolumab. The receptors derive from a human donor with classical Hodgkin lymphoma.

CDR3 loop: CASSLLGDEQYF. The CDR3 nucleotides read TGTGCCAGCAGTTTATTAGGCGACGAGCAGTACTTC. V is TRBV27 and J is TRBJ2-7; D is uncertain. CDR1 and CDR2 from the germline V gene are MNHEY and SMNVEV (reference sequence). The V gene lost 1 base and the J gene lost 5 bases, with 6 bases spanning the gap. This CDR3 contains 12 residues.

A single count supports this clone. The chain carries TRBV5-6 and TRBJ2-7; 8 bases align to TRBD2. CDR1 is SGHDT, CDR2 YYEEEE, per germline. J lost 3 bases, V lost 3 bases, and 8 bases had no gene match. This CDR3 is built from 15 residues. The CDR3 is CASSSLAGRDYEQYF. Written as DNA, the CDR3 is TGTGCCAGCAGCTCCTTAGCGGGGCGAGACTACGAGCAGTACTTC. The whole variable domain, remainder taken from reference TRBV5-6 and TRBJ2-7, is DAGVTQSPTHLIKTRGQQVTLRCSPKSGHDTVSWYQQALGQGPQFIFQYYEEEERQRGNFPDRFSGHQFPNYSSELNVNALLLGDSALYLCASSSLAGRDYEQYFGPGTRLTVT.

In its sample, this clone was seen a few times. The gene calls are TRBV11-2 and TRBJ2-7; tentatively, D is TRBD1 (5 bases). CDR3 length: 15 amino acids. Germline V CDR1 and CDR2: SGHAT, FQNNGV. V lost 2 bases and J 4 bases, leaving 15 bases between the germline ends. The CDR3 nucleotides are TGTGCCAGCAGCTTAAGGGCCAGGGTCTTATACGAGCAGTACTTC. It encodes CASSLRARVLYEQYF.

The chain recombines TRBV14 with TRBJ2-5; 8 bases are shared with TRBD2. The V and J ends lost 4 bases and 4 bases, in that order; junction bases with no gene match: 8. There are 15 residues in the CDR3. The germline V gene encodes CDR1 SGHDN and CDR2 FVKESK. CDR3 residues: CASSRITSGGETQYF. As DNA, the CDR3 is TGTGCCAGCAGCCGAATCACTAGCGGTGGAGAGACCCAGTACTTC.

The chain couples TRBV5-6 to TRBJ2-7; possible D gene TRBD1, 5 bases. V was cut by 4 bases and J by 4 bases, with 15 bases left in between. CDR3 length equals 14 residues. Germline CDR1 reads SGHDT; CDR2 reads YYEEEE. This chain's CDR3 is CASSLPGLGYEQYF. DNA for the CDR3: TGTGCCAGCAGCCTCCCAGGGCTGGGGTACGAGCAGTACTTC.

The J gene is TRBJ2-5, the V gene TRBV6-5; TRBD1 aligns across 9 bases. The germline gives CDR1 MNHEY, CDR2 SVGAGI. The ends lost 5 bases at V and 2 bases at J; junction bases unmatched: 6. This CDR3 region has 15 residues. The CDR3 reads CASSGGTGQQETQYF. For the CDR3, the DNA is TGTGCCAGCAGTGGCGGGACAGGGCAACAAGAGACCCAGTACTTC.

The V and J genes are TRBV14 and TRBJ1-3; D not resolved. Germline V gives CDR1 SGHDN, CDR2 FVKESK. V was clipped by 6 bases and J by 2 bases, with 11 bases between them. This CDR3 spans 14 amino acids. CDR3 in amino acids: CASREGGTGNTIYF. The DNA of the CDR3 is TGTGCCAGCAGGGAAGGCGGAACTGGAAACACCATATATTTT.

This sequence joins TRBV30 and TRBJ2-7; D is uncertain. The germline V gene has CDR1 GTSNPN and CDR2 SVGIG (reference sequence). Between the trimmed V and J ends, which lost 0 bases and 5 bases, there was a span of 11 bases. The CDR3 covers 13 residues. CDR3 coding DNA: TGTGCCTGGAGTGTAAGGGTGACGGACGAGCAGTACTTC. It yields the protein CAWSVRVTDEQYF.

The rearrangement joins TRBV27 to TRBJ2-2, with 13 bases that match TRBD2. This CDR3 is 20 amino acids long. Trimming cost V 1 base and J 0 bases; bases outside gene matches: 8. The germline CDR1 and CDR2 sequences are MNHEY and SMNVEV (reference sequence). CDR3 nucleotide sequence: TGTGCCAGCAGTTTATTAATTGGGACTAGCGGGATTCCGAACACCGGGGAGCTGTTTTTT. This sequence encodes CASSLLIGTSGIPNTGELFF.

The rearrangement links TRBV19 to TRBJ1-1, with D maybe TRBD1 (6 bases). From germline, CDR1 is LNHDA and CDR2 SQIVND (reference sequence). The CDR3 spans 15 residues. Trimming removed 1 base from V and 9 bases from J, with 18 bases in between. CDR3: CASSIVGQSYHKAFF. The CDR3 DNA reads TGTGCCAGTAGTATAGTAGGACAGTCTTACCACAAAGCTTTCTTT.

V and J are TRBV11-2 and TRBJ1-2; D remains unclear. CDR1 SGHAT and CDR2 FQNNGV come from the germline V gene. This CDR3 is built from 13 residues. The ends were cut back, 4 bases at V and 7 bases at J, with 13 bases in the middle. CDR3 protein: CASSSVGTAGYTF. CDR3 coding DNA: TGTGCCAGCAGCTCAGTGGGAACGGCTGGCTACACCTTC.

Here the CDR3 DNA reads TGTGCCAGCAGCACAGGACAGTTCGAGGGGACCCAGTACTTC. It is translated as CASSTGQFEGTQYF. The V call is TRBV7-6, the J call TRBJ2-5, with D maybe TRBD1 (6 bases). Trimming removed 5 bases from V and 7 bases from J, with 17 bases in between. The CDR3 consists of 14 residues. The germline gives CDR1 SGHVS, CDR2 FNYEAQ.

The chain employs TRBV30 and TRBJ2-2; D is unresolved. The CDR3 sequence is 13 residues long. Germline-derived CDR1 and CDR2 are GTSNPN and SVGIG (reference sequence). Trimming cost V 2 bases and J 14 bases, with 18 bases left between them. CDR3 nucleotide sequence: TGTGCCTGGAGTCCCTGGGGTTCGTCCTTACTGTTTTTT. Protein product: CAWSPWGSSLLFF.

The V call is TRBV27, the J call TRBJ1-1; D not resolved. The CDR3 covers 15 residues. Germline V gives CDR1 MNHEY, CDR2 SMNVEV (reference sequence). V was cut by 5 bases and J by 0 bases, with 13 bases left in between. The CDR3: CASSPRADLNTEAFF. CDR3 in DNA: TGTGCCAGCAGTCCTCGGGCAGACCTGAACACTGAAGCTTTCTTT.

The rearrangement joins TRBV6-1 to TRBJ1-5, with unresolved D. Germline loops: CDR1 MNHNS, CDR2 SASEGT. V was pared by 6 bases and J by 6 bases, with 12 bases between. CDR3 size: 13 residues. For the CDR3, the DNA is TGTGCCAGCAGGGCCTACCTCGGTCAGCCCCAGCATTTT. This gives the protein CASRAYLGQPQHF.

The chain links TRBV7-9 to TRBJ1-2, with 12 positions matching TRBD1. The V and J ends lost 8 bases and 6 bases, in that order; junction bases with no gene match: 10. CDR1 and CDR2 from the germline V gene are SEHNR and FQNEAQ (reference sequence). This CDR3 is 15 amino acids long. CDR3 in amino acids: CASSGMGQGANGYTF. CDR3 DNA: TGTGCCAGCTCCGGTATGGGACAGGGGGCGAATGGCTACACCTTC.

The CDR3 sequence: CASSQGVRYEQYF. The CDR3 DNA reads as TGCGCCAGCAGCCAAGGGGTCCGCTACGAGCAGTACTTC. The chain carries TRBV4-1 and TRBJ2-5, with no clear D. The assigned J gene may be wrong: the sequence end matches TRBJ2-7 better. Per the germline V gene, CDR1 is MGHRA and CDR2 is YSYEKL. The CDR3 consists of 13 residues.

The genes are TRBV28 and TRBJ2-3; 11 nucleotides match TRBD2. This CDR3 has 15 amino acids. The J segment lost 6 bases and the V segment lost 6 bases, leaving 8 bases of the junction unmatched. Germline V gene data show CDR1 as MDHEN and CDR2 as SYDVKM. DNA for the CDR3: TGTGCCAGCAGGACCTTAGCGGGAGGGAGGGATACGCAGTATTTT. This codes for CASRTLAGGRDTQYF. The variable domain in full, completed from reference TRBV28 and TRBJ2-3, reads DVKVTQSSRYLVKRTGEKVFLECVQDMDHENMFWYRQDPGLGLRLIYFSYDVKMKEKGDIPEGYSVSREKKERFSLILESASTNQTSMYLCASRTLAGGRDTQYFGPGTRLTVL.

The chain uses TRBV6-5 and TRBJ1-5; D unresolved. Deletions cut 6 bases from V and 0 bases from J, with 12 bases between. The CDR3 totals 15 residues. Germline loops: CDR1 MNHEY, CDR2 SVGAGI. CDR3 sequence: CASSPVRGSNQPQHF. The CDR3 region has the DNA TGTGCCAGCAGCCCCGTACGGGGTAGCAATCAGCCCCAGCATTTT.